Shown below are 30 T cell receptor beta chains from a single sample sequenced in a study of early T cells in non-severe SARS-CoV-2 infection. TCRdb re-called the 5' RACE reads through MiXCR, storing one row per CDR3 protein. The data hold about 35,000 distinct CDR3 sequences, with approximately 5% observed a single time. Sequenced sample: whole blood. These receptors came from an adult who was a healthcare worker with PCR-confirmed SARS-CoV-2 infection or an uninfected control (not recorded which).

This clonotype was recorded a few times. The chain employs TRBV28 and TRBJ2-2; D is possibly TRBD1 (5 bases). This CDR3 contains 16 residues. Trimming pared 7 bases from V and 5 bases from J, leaving 20 bases between. In germline, CDR1 is MDHEN, CDR2 SYDVKM. Here the CDR3 reads CASTTPQGILTGELFF. CDR3 nucleotide sequence: TGTGCCAGCACTACACCGCAGGGTATTTTGACCGGGGAGCTGTTTTTT. The full variable domain, in which reference TRBV28 and TRBJ2-2 provide the parts outside the CDR3, is DVKVTQSSRYLVKRTGEKVFLECVQDMDHENMFWYRQDPGLGLRLIYFSYDVKMKEKGDIPEGYSVSREKKERFSLILESASTNQTSMYLCASTTPQGILTGELFFGEGSRLTVL.

This clonotype was found many times. This chain joins TRBV7-9 and TRBJ2-3; D gene uncertain. CDR1 and CDR2 (germline): SEHNR, FQNEAQ (reference sequence). Trimming stripped 5 bases from V and 3 bases from J, with 9 bases between. This CDR3 contains 13 residues. The CDR3 reads CASSGGLTDTQYF. DNA for the CDR3: TGTGCCAGCAGCGGCGGTTTGACAGATACGCAGTATTTT.

The sample holds many counts of this clonotype. The genes are TRBV7-9 and TRBJ2-7; 11 bases match TRBD2. The CDR3 runs to 16 residues. The germline CDR1 and CDR2 sequences are SEHNR and FQNEAQ (reference sequence). V lost 7 bases, J lost 4 bases, and 12 bases stayed unmatched. In nucleotides, the CDR3 is TGTGCCAGCACCCTTAGCGGGGGGGTCACGGGTTACGAGCAGTACTTC. It specifies CASTLSGGVTGYEQYF.

A few counts support this clonotype. It may be a read error: a sequence one base away is much more abundant. The genes are TRBV27 and TRBJ1-1, with 8 nucleotides matching TRBD1. This CDR3 contains 13 residues. CDR1 and CDR2 from the germline V gene are MNHEY and SMNVEV (reference sequence). CDR3: CASSMGQAPEASF. CDR3 DNA: TGTGCCAGCAGTATGGGACAGGCCCCTGAAGCTTCCTTT.

This clonotype has a count of ten or more. The chain employs TRBV11-2 and TRBJ1-1; 10 bases match TRBD1. V was pared by 5 bases and J by 3 bases, with 12 bases of the junction left unmatched. CDR3 length: 17 residues. Germline V lookup: CDR1 SGHAT, CDR2 FQNNGV. The chain's CDR3 is CASSERTGGIKDTEAFF. The CDR3 bases are TGTGCCAGCAGCGAACGGACAGGGGGGATAAAGGACACTGAAGCTTTCTTT.

The sample holds many counts of this clonotype. The rearrangement links TRBV7-8 to TRBJ1-5; D call uncertain. Trimming stripped 5 bases from V and 11 bases from J, with 19 bases between. Germline CDR1 and CDR2: SGHVS and FQNEAQ. The CDR3 has 14 residues. The CDR3 sequence: CASSLARAWEAQHF. As DNA, the CDR3 is TGTGCCAGCAGCCTCGCACGCGCTTGGGAGGCCCAGCATTTT. The entire variable domain, with the rest obtained from reference TRBV7-8 and TRBJ1-5, is as follows: GAGVSQSPRYKVAKRGQDVALRCDPISGHVSLFWYQQALGQGPEFLTYFQNEAQLDKSGLPSDRFFAERPEGSVSTLKIQRTQQEDSAVYLCASSLARAWEAQHFGDGTRLSIL.

This clonotype ranks as medium-sized. This chain joins TRBV7-2 and TRBJ1-5; TRBD1 is a possible D gene (5 bases). The CDR3 has 13 residues. Germline lookup yields CDR1 SGHTA and CDR2 FQGNSA. V dropped 5 bases and J dropped 2 bases, with 7 bases sitting between them. The CDR3 sequence: CASSARGNQPQHF. The CDR3, as DNA: TGTGCCAGCAGCGCCAGGGGCAATCAGCCCCAGCATTTT.

This clonotype was observed at least ten times. The chain recombines TRBV14 with TRBJ2-5, with a weak D call TRBD1 (6 bases). V lost 2 bases, J lost 1 base, and 8 bases lay in between. Germline loops: CDR1 SGHDN, CDR2 FVKESK. There are 14 residues in the CDR3. The DNA for the CDR3 is TGTGCCAGCAGCCAAAACAGGGCCCAAGAGACCCAGTACTTC. This encodes CASSQNRAQETQYF.

The sample holds many counts of this clonotype. The chain joins TRBV7-2 to TRBJ2-4, with 12 nucleotides matching TRBD2. V dropped 5 bases and J dropped 0; count of bases not matched to a gene: 5. The CDR3 sequence is 17 residues long. Germline loops: CDR1 SGHTA, CDR2 FQGNSA. The CDR3 nucleotides read TGTGCCAGCAGCCCCCTAGCGGGGGGGCAAGCCAAAAACATTCAGTACTTC. Amino acid sequence: CASSPLAGGQAKNIQYF.

This clonotype has ten or more counts. J is TRBJ2-7 and V is TRBV29-1, with TRBD1 matching over 7 bases. The CDR3 has 11 residues. The V segment lost 7 bases and the J segment 5 bases; nucleotides outside the gene matches: 5. CDR1 is SQVTM, CDR2 ANQGSEA, per germline. This CDR3 reads CSAGTANEQYF. The DNA for the CDR3 is TGCAGCGCCGGGACAGCGAACGAGCAGTACTTC.

The sample holds a few counts of this clonotype. The chain uses TRBV5-1 and TRBJ2-7; D is ambiguous. V was clipped by 4 bases and J by 3 bases, with 14 bases between them. The germline V gene encodes CDR1 SGHRS and CDR2 YFSETQ. The CDR3 spans 14 residues. CDR3 loop: CASSTPTTDYEQYF. The CDR3 DNA is TGCGCCAGCAGCACCCCAACGACTGACTACGAGCAGTACTTC.

This clonotype came up many times. This chain uses TRBV24-1 with TRBJ2-1; 12 bases are a match to TRBD1. V dropped 4 bases and J dropped 7; count of bases not matched to a gene: 7. Germline CDR1 and CDR2: KGHDR and SFDVKD. The CDR3 runs 16 residues. The CDR3 nucleotides are TGTGCCACCAGTGACCCGGGACAGGGGGCGGGTAATGAGCAGTTCTTC. Its protein product is CATSDPGQGAGNEQFF.

This clonotype was seen at least ten times. The DNA of the CDR3 is TGTGCCAGCAGCCAAGACGATAATTTAGCGAATGAGCAGTTCTTC. Translation gives CASSQDDNLANEQFF. The V and J genes are TRBV4-2 and TRBJ2-1, with a weak D call TRBD2 (5 bases). This CDR3 spans 15 amino acids. CDR1 LGHNA and CDR2 YNFKEQ come from the germline V gene. V lost 0 bases, J lost 7 bases, and 13 bases lay in between.

The rearrangement links TRBV3-1 to TRBJ2-3; no reliable D call. This CDR3 spans 14 amino acids. Trimming removed 1 base from V and 1 base from J, with 6 bases in between. Germline CDR1 LGHDT, CDR2 YNNKEL (reference sequence). The CDR3, as DNA: TGTGCCAGCAGCCAAGTCACGGGCACAGATACGCAGTATTTT. Residues: CASSQVTGTDTQYF.

The rearrangement links TRBV20-1 to TRBJ2-5; D not certain. Trimming pared 0 bases from V and 4 bases from J, leaving 6 bases between. Germline CDR1 reads DFQATT; CDR2 reads SNEGSKA (reference sequence). The CDR3 contains 12 residues. CDR3 nucleotide sequence: TGCAGTGCTAGAGAGGGCGCAGAGACCCAGTACTTC. Amino acids: CSAREGAETQYF.

This clonotype has ten or more counts. The chain recombines TRBV7-2 with TRBJ1-4; D uncertain. CDR1 and CDR2 (germline): SGHTA, FQGNSA. Trimming cost V 2 bases and J 5 bases, with 9 bases left between them. This CDR3 has 14 residues. CDR3 loop: CASSLIGNNEKLFF. The CDR3 nucleotides are TGTGCCAGCAGCTTAATTGGAAACAATGAAAAACTGTTTTTT.

J is TRBJ2-5 and V is TRBV2; D gene unclear. V lost 1 base and J lost 1, with 7 bases in between. In germline, CDR1 is SNHLY, CDR2 FYNNEI. The CDR3 consists of 14 residues. The CDR3 DNA follows: TGTGCCAGCAGTGAAGTCAACTCCCAAGAGACCCAGTACTTC. It specifies CASSEVNSQETQYF.

CDR3 in amino acids: CASSRPGQGVLYEQYF. CDR3 nucleotides: TGTGCCAGCTCACGGCCGGGACAGGGGGTGTTGTACGAGCAGTACTTC. This rearrangement joins TRBV18 to TRBJ2-7, with 11 positions matching TRBD1. The CDR3 is made up of 16 amino acids. V was pared by 4 bases and J by 4 bases, with 9 bases of the junction left unmatched. Germline values: CDR1 KGHSH, CDR2 LQKENI.

This clonotype occurred many times. The chain joins TRBV5-6 to TRBJ1-5; 10 bases align to TRBD1. Germline loops: CDR1 SGHDT, CDR2 YYEEEE. CDR3 length: 15 residues. After removal of 6 bases from V and 4 bases from J, the junction contained 7 bases not matched to a gene. This chain's CDR3 is CASMKGQGLNQPQHF. CDR3 coding DNA: TGTGCCAGCATGAAGGGACAGGGGTTAAATCAGCCCCAGCATTTT.

This clonotype was seen at least ten times. The CDR3 spells CATSLRVDAGELFF. Written as DNA, the CDR3 is TGTGCCACCAGCTTAAGGGTCGACGCCGGGGAGCTGTTTTTT. J is TRBJ2-2 and V is TRBV15; no firm D call. Trimming left V 5 bases short and J 6 bases short, with 13 bases between. CDR3 size: 14 residues. Germline V CDR1 and CDR2: LNHNV, YYDKDF (reference sequence).

This clonotype occurred many times. The chain uses TRBV20-1 and TRBJ1-4; D is possibly TRBD1 (5 bases). CDR3 size: 14 residues. Trimming took 0 bases from V and 8 from J, leaving 13 bases between them. Per germline, CDR1 DFQATT and CDR2 SNEGSKA (reference sequence). CDR3 sequence: CSARDPRGDEKLFF. DNA of the CDR3: TGCAGTGCTAGAGATCCCCGGGGGGACGAAAAACTGTTTTTT.

Only a few counts were recorded for this clonotype. V is TRBV6-1 and J is TRBJ1-5; 7 bases line up with TRBD1. The CDR3 runs 16 residues. The germline V gene has CDR1 MNHNS and CDR2 SASEGT. J gave up 1 base and V 4 bases, and 7 bases lay outside the gene matches. This CDR3 is CASSGYGQASNQPQHF. CDR3 DNA: TGTGCCAGCAGTGGATACGGACAGGCAAGCAATCAGCCCCAGCATTTT.

This clonotype was detected many times. The chain joins TRBV20-1 to TRBJ1-5; 9 bases fit TRBD1. Germline V gene lookup returns CDR1 DFQATT and CDR2 SNEGSKA (reference sequence). Germline trimming cut 6 bases from V and 0 bases from J; bases unmatched to any gene: 15. This CDR3 is 18 amino acids long. The CDR3 protein is CSAPTGTGITYSNQPQHF. For the CDR3, the DNA is TGCAGTGCCCCGACCGGGACAGGGATTACCTATAGCAATCAGCCCCAGCATTTT.

This clonotype was picked up many times. The rearrangement joins TRBV19 to TRBJ2-7; tentatively, D is TRBD1 or TRBD2 (5 bases each). The CDR3 is 13 amino acids. CDR1 LNHDA and CDR2 SQIVND come from the germline V gene (reference sequence). Trimming pared 6 bases from V and 8 bases from J, leaving 17 bases between. The CDR3 spells CASSSGTQVKQYF. The CDR3 DNA reads as TGTGCCAGTAGCTCCGGGACCCAGGTTAAGCAGTACTTC.

This clonotype has ten or more counts. The chain uses TRBV4-1 and TRBJ2-5; no clear D gene. Germline values: CDR1 MGHRA, CDR2 YSYEKL. V lost 0 bases and J lost 0, with 8 bases in between. The CDR3 is 15 amino acids. The CDR3 region is CASSQDRRNQETQYF. CDR3 in DNA: TGCGCCAGCAGCCAAGATCGACGGAACCAAGAGACCCAGTACTTC.

The V and J genes are TRBV6-1 and TRBJ2-3; D gene uncertain. This CDR3 has 13 amino acids. Germline CDR1 reads MNHNS; CDR2 reads SASEGT. The V and J ends lost 4 bases and 2 bases respectively, with 7 bases between them. The CDR3 region has the DNA TGTGCCAGCAGTGGGGCTCTCACAGATACGCAGTATTTT. Amino acid sequence: CASSGALTDTQYF.

This clonotype was counted many times. The rearrangement uses TRBV28 and TRBJ2-2, with a weak D call TRBD1 (6 bases). CDR3 length: 14 residues. Per the germline V gene, CDR1 is MDHEN and CDR2 is SYDVKM. The V gene lost 7 bases and the J gene lost 8 bases, with 17 bases spanning the gap. In DNA form, the CDR3 reads TGTGCCAGCAAAAAGACAGGAGGCCCTGGGGAGCTGTTTTTT. This sequence encodes CASKKTGGPGELFF.

The gene calls are TRBV12-3 or TRBV12-4 and TRBJ1-1; tentative D call: TRBD1 (5 bases). V was pared by 5 bases and J by 5 bases, with 21 bases between. CDR3 length equals 16 residues. The CDR3 region has the DNA TGTGCCAGCAGTCTACTCCCCAGGGCTAGGAGAACTGAAGCTTTCTTT. Amino acid sequence: CASSLLPRARRTEAFF.

This clonotype came up a few times. This chain links TRBV7-2 with TRBJ2-1; 10 positions match TRBD2. CDR3 length: 16 amino acids. Germline V gives CDR1 SGHTA, CDR2 FQGNSA. Trimming removed 2 bases from V and 3 bases from J; junction bases left unmatched: 4. The CDR3: CASSLQLAGRYNEQFF. DNA of the CDR3: TGTGCCAGCAGCTTACAACTAGCGGGGCGCTACAATGAGCAGTTCTTC.

This sequence joins TRBV2 and TRBJ2-5; 7 bases match TRBD1. V shed 6 bases, J shed 1 base, and the junction held 11 bases outside the gene matches. The germline V gene encodes CDR1 SNHLY and CDR2 FYNNEI. The CDR3 has 16 residues. The CDR3 DNA follows: TGTGCCAGCAGCCACAAGGACAGGTCACCCCAAGAGACCCAGTACTTC. As protein: CASSHKDRSPQETQYF.